Shown below are 5 T cell receptor beta chains from a single sample sequenced in a study of Ad26.COV2.S vaccination and SARS-CoV-2 variants. Some clones are missing from TCRdb's copy, which holds only in-frame ones; the method was immunoSEQ multiplex PCR. The sample shows fewer than 500,000 clones, about nine tenths of them seen only once. Treatment specified: roughly 19 received Ad26.COV2.S at low or high dose, single or two shots; 5 received placebo; per-sample allocation not given. At day 63 after the first vaccine or placebo injection, samples were drawn. Here the sequenced sample was peripheral blood, taken in a trial of Ad26.COV2.S vaccine versus placebo. The receptors shown here come from a person between 18 and 59 years old who received the Ad26.COV2.S COVID-19 vaccine or a placebo.

This clone was found a few times. V is TRBV7-9 and J is TRBJ1-6, with a tentative D call TRBD1 (5 bases). Trimming left V 8 bases short and J 9 bases short, with 17 bases between. CDR1 and CDR2 from the germline V gene are SEHNR and FQNEAQ (reference sequence). This CDR3 has 14 amino acids. In DNA form, the CDR3 reads TGTGCCAGCTCCCTGGCAGGGCGCTCTTCACCCCTCCACTTT. Amino acids: CASSLAGRSSPLHF. The entire variable domain, with the rest obtained from reference TRBV7-9 and TRBJ1-6, is as follows: DTGVSQNPRHKITKRGQNVTFRCDPISEHNRLYWYRQTLGQGPEFLTYFQNEAQLEKSRLLSDRFSAERPKGSFSTLEIQRTEQGDSAMYLCASSLAGRSSPLHFGNGTRLTVT.

The J gene is TRBJ2-5, the V gene TRBV15; 7 positions match TRBD2. This CDR3 is built from 14 residues. V lost 5 bases, J lost 3 bases, and 6 bases stayed unmatched. Germline CDR1 LNHNV, CDR2 YYDKDF (reference sequence). Written as DNA, the CDR3 is TGTGCCACCAGCCCCCGGGACTATGAAGAGACCCAGTACTTC. Amino acid sequence: CATSPRDYEETQYF. Supplemented by reference TRBV15 and TRBJ2-5, the full variable domain reads DAMVIQNPRYQVTQFGKPVTLSCSQTLNHNVMYWYQQKSSQAPKLLFHYYDKDFNNEADTPDNFQSRRPNTSFCFLDIRSPGLGDTAMYLCATSPRDYEETQYFGPGTRLLVL.

The rearrangement joins TRBV9 to TRBJ1-3; no clear D. Trimming removed 0 bases from V and 2 bases from J, with 6 bases in between. Germline V gives CDR1 SGDLS, CDR2 YYNGEE. CDR3 length: 14 amino acids. This CDR3 is CASSVEAAGNTIYF. CDR3 sequence (DNA): TGTGCCAGCAGCGTAGAGGCAGCTGGAAACACCATATATTTT.

In nucleotides, the CDR3 is TGTGCCAGCAGTTTTGTCAACACCGGGGAGCTGTTTTTT. Translation gives CASSFVNTGELFF. The chain combines TRBV28 with TRBJ2-2; unclear D gene. V was clipped by 3 bases and J by 2 bases, with 4 bases between them. There are 13 residues in the CDR3. Germline CDR1 and CDR2: MDHEN and SYDVKM.

This chain uses TRBV5-6 with TRBJ1-5; no firm D call. V was pared by 1 base and J by 0 bases, with 8 bases between. This CDR3 comprises 15 residues. Germline V gene lookup returns CDR1 SGHDT and CDR2 YYEEEE. The CDR3 protein is CASSLRGSSNQPQHF. The CDR3 nucleotides read TGTGCCAGCAGCTTGCGAGGGAGTAGCAATCAGCCCCAGCATTTT.